This TCR beta chain was recovered during a study of ipilimumab plus nivolumab after autologous stem cell transplantation. Looking at the study overall: A median of roughly 8 nivolumab and roughly 5 ipilimumab doses were given.

The assay was immunoSEQ multiplex PCR, and TCRdb's table has in-frame clones only and misses some. The sample yields roughly 86,000 clones, 83% seen once. Germline CDR1 and CDR2: SEHNR and FQNEAQ (reference sequence). The CDR3 runs to 13 residues. Checkpoint therapy with ipilimumab 1 mg/kg began 14 to 28 days after transplant. The sequenced sample was PBMCs, obtained in a trial of ipilimumab plus nivolumab as post-transplant consolidation. The gene calls are TRBV7-9 and TRBJ2-5; 7 nucleotides match TRBD1. Matching the DNA end better, TRBJ2-7 makes the J call doubtful. The source is a male donor with diffuse large B-cell lymphoma. The CDR3 nucleotides are TGTGCCAGCAGCGTAAGACAGGGCTACGAGCAGTACTTC. Translating gives CASSVRQGYEQYF.